This TCR beta chain was sequenced in a study of radiation and T cells in renal cell carcinoma. Study-wide points: From baseline, blood top tumor clonotypes peaked at 2 weeks post-radiation.

CDR1 and CDR2 (germline): MNHNY, SVGAGI (reference sequence). The length of the CDR3 is 14 residues. Trimming took off 8 bases at V and 0 bases at J, with 11 bases between the two ends. Time point indicated: baseline pretreatment blood. Described treatment: 15 Gy SBRT to primary tumor, nephrectomy 4 weeks later. Sequencing used immunoSEQ multiplex PCR; TCRdb keeps in-frame clones, though not all of them. Here the sample spans approximately 110,000 clones, 82% being singletons. In the case of this clone: Its cognate antigen is unknown.

This material consisted of blood, taken from a patient whose treatment included radiotherapy and nephrectomy. This sequence originates from a woman in her sixties or seventies with renal cell carcinoma. V usage is TRBV6-6 and J usage is TRBJ1-3; D might be TRBD1 (5 bases). The CDR3 loop reads CASRDGGSGNTIYF. The CDR3 bases are TGTGCCAGCCGGGACGGGGGCTCTGGAAACACCATATATTTT.